Following are 6 T cell receptor beta chains from one sample sequenced in a study of T cell responses to AZD1222 COVID-19 vaccine. This table comes from immunoSEQ multiplex PCR, and its TCRdb copy is limited to in-frame clones, with some not included. The table lists over 80,000 clones, roughly nine tenths of them singletons. The material was peripheral blood, obtained on day 0 of AZD1222 vaccination. These TCRs come from an adult in good health.

The chain joins TRBV7-9 to TRBJ2-3, with D unresolved. V was clipped by 5 bases and J by 2 bases, with 11 bases between them. The CDR3 is 14 residues long. The germline V gene has CDR1 SEHNR and CDR2 FQNEAQ (reference sequence). CDR3 in DNA: TGTGCCAGCAGCCTATCGGCGCTCACAGATACGCAGTATTTT. Amino acids: CASSLSALTDTQYF.

The chain has TRBV9 and TRBJ1-4; D gene unclear. The CDR3 is 16 amino acids. V was cut by 3 bases and J by 3 bases, with 15 bases left in between. Germline V gene data show CDR1 as SGDLS and CDR2 as YYNGEE. CDR3 bases: TGTGCCAGCAGCGAGAGGATAGGGTTGGCTAATGAAAAACTGTTTTTT. Protein product: CASSERIGLANEKLFF.

CDR3 nucleotides: TGTGCCAGCAGCTTCATCCTGGGCGAGCAGTACTTC. Translating it yields CASSFILGEQYF. This chain links TRBV11-2 with TRBJ2-7, with unresolved D. Germline V gives CDR1 SGHAT, CDR2 FQNNGV. The ends were cut back, 3 bases at V and 6 bases at J, with 9 bases in the middle. The CDR3 has 12 amino acids.

The rearrangement joins TRBV7-9 to TRBJ1-4, with unresolved D. This CDR3 contains 15 residues. The V gene lost 1 base and the J gene lost 8 bases, with 14 bases spanning the gap. Germline V CDR1 and CDR2: SEHNR, FQNEAQ (reference sequence). CDR3 DNA sequence: TGTGCCAGCAGCTTAGTCCGTGATGCTGAGGAAAAACTGTTTTTT. As protein: CASSLVRDAEEKLFF.

The chain has TRBV27 and TRBJ2-2; D is ambiguous. The CDR3 spans 15 residues. CDR1 is MNHEY, CDR2 SMNVEV, per germline (reference sequence). V dropped 8 bases and J dropped 0 bases, with 13 bases sitting between them. In DNA form, the CDR3 reads TGTGCCAGCCCCCAGTTGCAATCGAACACCGGGGAGCTGTTTTTT. It is translated as CASPQLQSNTGELFF.

The chain joins TRBV29-1 to TRBJ1-2; the D gene is possibly TRBD1 (5 bases). Trimming left V 6 bases short and J 3 bases short, with 8 bases between. The CDR3 runs 11 residues. Germline CDR1 reads SQVTM; CDR2 reads ANQGSEA. The CDR3 nucleotides are TGCAGCGTGGCGGGGGACTATGGCTACACCTTC. Protein product: CSVAGDYGYTF.